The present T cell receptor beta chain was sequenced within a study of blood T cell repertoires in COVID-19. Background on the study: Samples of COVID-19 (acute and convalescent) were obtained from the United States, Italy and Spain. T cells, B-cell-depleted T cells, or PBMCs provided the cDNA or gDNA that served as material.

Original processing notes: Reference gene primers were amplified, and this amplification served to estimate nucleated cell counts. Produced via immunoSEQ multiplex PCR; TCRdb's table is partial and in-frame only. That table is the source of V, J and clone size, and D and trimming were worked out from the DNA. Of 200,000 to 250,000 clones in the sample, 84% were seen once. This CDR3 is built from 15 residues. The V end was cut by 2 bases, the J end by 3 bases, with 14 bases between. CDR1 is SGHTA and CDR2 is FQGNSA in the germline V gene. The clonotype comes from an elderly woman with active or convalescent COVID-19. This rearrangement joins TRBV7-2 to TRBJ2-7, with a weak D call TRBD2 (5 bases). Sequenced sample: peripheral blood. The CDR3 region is CASSLRSLGVYEQYF. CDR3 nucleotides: TGTGCCAGCAGCTTACGGTCACTAGGAGTCTACGAGCAGTACTTC.